The clone carrying this T cell receptor beta chain appeared a few times. The V end was cut by 4 bases, the J end by 6 bases, with 12 bases between. The germline gives CDR1 SQVTM, CDR2 ANQGSEA. The CDR3 consists of 12 residues. The record originates from a study of blood T cell repertoires in COVID-19. About the research overall: Whether acute or convalescent, the COVID-19 samples came from the United States, Italy and Spain. Nucleic acid was either cDNA or gDNA, and it came from T cells, B-cell-depleted T cells, or PBMCs.

Participant reports of clinical history set cohort assignment. In the original processing: How many nucleated cells were present was estimated from reference gene primer amplification. Profiled with immunoSEQ multiplex PCR; TCRdb holds only in-frame clones, not every one. That table supplies the V and J calls and clone size; D and trimming were determined from the DNA. The sample yields 200,000 to 250,000 clones, about nine tenths seen once. The chain has TRBV29-1 and TRBJ1-1; TRBD1 might be the D (6 bases). The receptor was derived from a man aged 50 to 59 who had been exposed to COVID-19. The source material was PBMCs or T cells enriched from blood (not recorded which). CDR3 amino acids: CSVVGGAAEAFF. The CDR3, as DNA: TGCAGCGTTGTAGGGGGGGCCGCTGAAGCTTTCTTT. The full variable domain, completed using reference TRBV29-1 and TRBJ1-1, is SAVISQKPSRDICQRGTSLTIQCQVDSQVTMMFWYRQQPGQSLTLIATANQGSEATYESGFVIDKFPISRPNLTFSTLTVSNMSPEDSSIYLCSVVGGAAEAFFGQGTRLTVV.